Sequencing of this T cell receptor beta chain was carried out in a study of radiation and T cells in renal cell carcinoma. Indicated treatment: treatment-naive control, cytoreductive nephrectomy. Control samples are tumors resected by cytoreductive nephrectomy without prior radiation. Clear cell pathology was present in this patient's renal cell carcinoma. Generated by immunoSEQ multiplex PCR, the TCRdb table keeps only in-frame clones and is missing some. The repertoire has 5,500 to 6,000 clones, roughly two thirds of them found once; the top ten carry 25% to 30%. This CDR3 is built from 14 residues. V dropped 3 bases and J dropped 4 bases, with 10 bases sitting between them. In germline, CDR1 is KGHSH, CDR2 LQKENI.

This material consisted of tumor tissue, taken from a patient whose treatment was nephrectomy without radiotherapy. The sequence derives from a human donor with renal cell carcinoma. The V call is TRBV18, the J call TRBJ1-5; tentative D call: TRBD1 (5 bases). This chain's CDR3 is CASSPSDRNQPQHF. In DNA form, the CDR3 reads TGTGCCAGCTCACCCTCCGACAGAAATCAGCCCCAGCATTTT.